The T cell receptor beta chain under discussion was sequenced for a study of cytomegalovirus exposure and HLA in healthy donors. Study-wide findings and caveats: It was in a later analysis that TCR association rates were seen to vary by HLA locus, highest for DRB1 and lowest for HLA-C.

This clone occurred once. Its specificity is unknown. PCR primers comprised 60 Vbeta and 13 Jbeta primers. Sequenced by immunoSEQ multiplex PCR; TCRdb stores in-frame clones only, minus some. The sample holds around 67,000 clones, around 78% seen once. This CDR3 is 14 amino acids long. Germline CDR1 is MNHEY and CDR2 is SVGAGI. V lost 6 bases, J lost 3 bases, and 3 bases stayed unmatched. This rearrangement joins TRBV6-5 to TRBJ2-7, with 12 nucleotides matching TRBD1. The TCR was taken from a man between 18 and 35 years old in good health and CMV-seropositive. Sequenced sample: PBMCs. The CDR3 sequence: CASRRDRGRYEQYF. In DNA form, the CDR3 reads TGTGCCAGCAGGCGGGACAGGGGGCGCTACGAGCAGTACTTC.